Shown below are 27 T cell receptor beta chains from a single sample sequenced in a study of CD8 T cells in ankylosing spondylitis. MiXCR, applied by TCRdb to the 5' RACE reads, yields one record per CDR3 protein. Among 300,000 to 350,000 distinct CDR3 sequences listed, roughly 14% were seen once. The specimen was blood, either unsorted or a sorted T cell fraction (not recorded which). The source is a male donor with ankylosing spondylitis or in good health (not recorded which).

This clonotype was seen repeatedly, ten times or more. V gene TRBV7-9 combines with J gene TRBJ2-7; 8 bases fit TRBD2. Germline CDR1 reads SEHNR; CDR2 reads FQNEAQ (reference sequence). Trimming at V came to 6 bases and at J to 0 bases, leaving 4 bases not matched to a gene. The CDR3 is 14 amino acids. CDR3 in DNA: TGTGCCAGCAGTTTCGGGGGGGCCTCCTACGAGCAGTACTTC. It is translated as CASSFGGASYEQYF.

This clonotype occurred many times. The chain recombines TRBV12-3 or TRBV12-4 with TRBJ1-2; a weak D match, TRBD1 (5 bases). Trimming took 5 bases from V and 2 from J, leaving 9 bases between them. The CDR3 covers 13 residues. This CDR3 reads CASSTGTNYGYTF. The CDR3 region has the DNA TGTGCCAGCAGTACCGGGACGAACTATGGCTACACCTTC.

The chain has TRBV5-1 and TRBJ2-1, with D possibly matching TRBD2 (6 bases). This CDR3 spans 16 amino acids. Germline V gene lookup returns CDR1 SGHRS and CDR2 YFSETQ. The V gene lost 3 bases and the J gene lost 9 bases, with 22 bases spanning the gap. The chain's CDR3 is CASSSRDSRGGAEQFF. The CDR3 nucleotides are TGCGCCAGCAGCTCTCGGGACTCCCGAGGAGGAGCTGAGCAGTTCTTC.

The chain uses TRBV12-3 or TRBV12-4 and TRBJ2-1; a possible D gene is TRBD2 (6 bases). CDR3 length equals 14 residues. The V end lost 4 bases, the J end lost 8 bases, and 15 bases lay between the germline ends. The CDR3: CASSWAGNSYEQFF. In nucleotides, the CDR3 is TGTGCCAGCAGTTGGGCGGGAAATTCCTATGAGCAGTTCTTC.

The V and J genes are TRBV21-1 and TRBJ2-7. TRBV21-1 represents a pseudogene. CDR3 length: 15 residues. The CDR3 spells CASSKAPTVTYEQYF. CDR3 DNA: TGTGCCAGCAGCAAAGCCCCAACAGTGACCTACGAGCAGTACTTC.

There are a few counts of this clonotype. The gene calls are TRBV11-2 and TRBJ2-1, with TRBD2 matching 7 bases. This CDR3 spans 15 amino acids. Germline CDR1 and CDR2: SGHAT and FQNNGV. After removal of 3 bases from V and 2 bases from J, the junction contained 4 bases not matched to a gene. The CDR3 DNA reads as TGTGCCAGCAGCTTTCTGCTAGCGGCCTACAATGAGCAGTTCTTC. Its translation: CASSFLLAAYNEQFF.

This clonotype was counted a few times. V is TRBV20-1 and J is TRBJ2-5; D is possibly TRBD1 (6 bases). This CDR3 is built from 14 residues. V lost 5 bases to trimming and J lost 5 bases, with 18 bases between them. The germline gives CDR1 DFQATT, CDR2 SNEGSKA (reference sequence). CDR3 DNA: TGCAGTGCTGAACGGGGACACCCTGGGGAGACCCAGTACTTC. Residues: CSAERGHPGETQYF.

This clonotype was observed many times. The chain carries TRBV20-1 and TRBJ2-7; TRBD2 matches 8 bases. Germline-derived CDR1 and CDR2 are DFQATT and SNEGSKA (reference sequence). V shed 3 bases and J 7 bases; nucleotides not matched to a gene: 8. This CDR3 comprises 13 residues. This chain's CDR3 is CSASQAGAREQYF. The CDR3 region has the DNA TGCAGTGCTAGTCAAGCGGGGGCTCGGGAGCAGTACTTC.

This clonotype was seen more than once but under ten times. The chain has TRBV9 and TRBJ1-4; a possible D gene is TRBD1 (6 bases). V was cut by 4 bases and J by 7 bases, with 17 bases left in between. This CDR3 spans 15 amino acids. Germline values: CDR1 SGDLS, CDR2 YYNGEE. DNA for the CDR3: TGTGCCAGCAGCCCTCGGGGGGCACCGGCTGAAAAACTGTTTTTT. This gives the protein CASSPRGAPAEKLFF.

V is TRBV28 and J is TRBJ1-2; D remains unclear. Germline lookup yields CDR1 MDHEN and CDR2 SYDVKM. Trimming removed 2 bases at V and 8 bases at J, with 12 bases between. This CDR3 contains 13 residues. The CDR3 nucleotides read TGTGCCAGCAGTTTACGGGCGAATTTCGGCTACACCTTC. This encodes CASSLRANFGYTF.

The CDR3 sequence is CATPGTGRYEQYF. The CDR3 coding sequence is TGTGCCACTCCCGGGACAGGGCGGTACGAGCAGTACTTC. The chain has TRBV10-3 and TRBJ2-7; 9 bases map to TRBD1. The V and J ends lost 10 bases and 4 bases, in that order; junction bases with no gene match: 8. Germline V lookup: CDR1 ENHRY, CDR2 SYGVKD. This CDR3 spans 13 amino acids.

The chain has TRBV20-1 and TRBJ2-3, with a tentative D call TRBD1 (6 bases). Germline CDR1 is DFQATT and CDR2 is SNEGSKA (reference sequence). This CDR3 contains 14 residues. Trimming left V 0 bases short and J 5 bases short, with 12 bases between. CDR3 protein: CSARDPQGRDTQYF. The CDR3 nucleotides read TGCAGTGCTAGAGATCCCCAGGGGCGAGATACGCAGTATTTT.

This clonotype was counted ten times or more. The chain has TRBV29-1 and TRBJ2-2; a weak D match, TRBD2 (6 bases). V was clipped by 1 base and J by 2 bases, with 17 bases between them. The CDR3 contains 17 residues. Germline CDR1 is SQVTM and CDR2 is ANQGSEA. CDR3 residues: CSVEAPRLGGNTGELFF. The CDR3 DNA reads TGCAGCGTTGAAGCGCCTCGGTTGGGAGGAAACACCGGGGAGCTGTTTTTT.

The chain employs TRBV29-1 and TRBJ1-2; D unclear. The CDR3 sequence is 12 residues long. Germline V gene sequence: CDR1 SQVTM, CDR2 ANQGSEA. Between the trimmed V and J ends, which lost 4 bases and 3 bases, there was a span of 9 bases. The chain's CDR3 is CSVVRPHYGYTF. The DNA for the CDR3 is TGCAGCGTTGTGCGGCCCCACTATGGCTACACCTTC.

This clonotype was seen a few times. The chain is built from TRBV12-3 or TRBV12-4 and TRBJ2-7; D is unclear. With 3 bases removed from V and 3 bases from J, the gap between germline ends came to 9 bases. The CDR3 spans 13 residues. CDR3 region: CASSFQTLYEQYF. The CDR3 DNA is TGTGCCAGCAGTTTCCAGACTCTCTACGAGCAGTACTTC.

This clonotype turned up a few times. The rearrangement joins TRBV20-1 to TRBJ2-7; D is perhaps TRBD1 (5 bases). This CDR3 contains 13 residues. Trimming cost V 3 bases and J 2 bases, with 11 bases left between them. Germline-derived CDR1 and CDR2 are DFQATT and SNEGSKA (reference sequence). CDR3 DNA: TGCAGTGCTAGTAGGGGAAAACCCTACGAGCAGTACTTC. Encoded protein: CSASRGKPYEQYF.

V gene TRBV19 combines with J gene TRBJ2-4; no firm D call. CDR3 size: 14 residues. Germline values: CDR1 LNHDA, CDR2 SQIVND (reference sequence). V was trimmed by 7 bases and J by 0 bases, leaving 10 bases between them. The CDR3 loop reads CASTPPLAKNIQYF. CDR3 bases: TGTGCCAGTACCCCGCCCCTAGCCAAAAACATTCAGTACTTC.

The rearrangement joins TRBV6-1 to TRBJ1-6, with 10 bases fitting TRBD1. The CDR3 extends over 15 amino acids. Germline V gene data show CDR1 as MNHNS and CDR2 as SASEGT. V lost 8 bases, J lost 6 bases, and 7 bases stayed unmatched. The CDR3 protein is CASVWGQGPNSPLHF. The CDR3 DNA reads TGTGCCAGCGTTTGGGGACAGGGGCCTAATTCACCCCTCCACTTT.

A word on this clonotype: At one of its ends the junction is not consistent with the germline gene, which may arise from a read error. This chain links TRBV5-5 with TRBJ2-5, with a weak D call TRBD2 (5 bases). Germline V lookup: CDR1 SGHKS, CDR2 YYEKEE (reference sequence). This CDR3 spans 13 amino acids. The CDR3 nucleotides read TGTGCCATCAGCCTTCGGAGCGGAGAGACCCAGTACTTC. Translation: CAISLRSGETQYF.

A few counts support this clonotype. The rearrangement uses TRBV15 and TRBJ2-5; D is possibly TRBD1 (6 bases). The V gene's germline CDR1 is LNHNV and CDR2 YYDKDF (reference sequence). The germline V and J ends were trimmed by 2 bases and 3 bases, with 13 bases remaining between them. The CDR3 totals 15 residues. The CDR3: CATSRPLTGEETQYF. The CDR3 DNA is TGTGCCACCAGCAGACCCTTGACAGGAGAAGAGACCCAGTACTTC.

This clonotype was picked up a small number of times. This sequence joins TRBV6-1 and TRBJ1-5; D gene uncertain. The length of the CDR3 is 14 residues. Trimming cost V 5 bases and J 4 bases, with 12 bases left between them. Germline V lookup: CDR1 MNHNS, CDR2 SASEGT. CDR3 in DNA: TGTGCCAGCAGTCTAACAGCAGCGAATCAGCCCCAGCATTTT. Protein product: CASSLTAANQPQHF.

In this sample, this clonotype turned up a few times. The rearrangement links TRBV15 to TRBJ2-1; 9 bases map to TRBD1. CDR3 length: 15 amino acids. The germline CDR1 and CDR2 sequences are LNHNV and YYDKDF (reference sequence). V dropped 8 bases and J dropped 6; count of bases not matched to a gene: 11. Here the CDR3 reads CATAIGTGSFNEQFF. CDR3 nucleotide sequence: TGTGCCACCGCAATCGGGACAGGGAGTTTCAATGAGCAGTTCTTC.

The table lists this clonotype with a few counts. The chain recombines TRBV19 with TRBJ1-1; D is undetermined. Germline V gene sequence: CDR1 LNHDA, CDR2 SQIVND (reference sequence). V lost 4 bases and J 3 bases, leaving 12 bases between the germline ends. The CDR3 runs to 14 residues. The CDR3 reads CASSRRSADTEAFF. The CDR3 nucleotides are TGTGCCAGTAGTAGAAGGTCTGCGGACACTGAAGCTTTCTTT.

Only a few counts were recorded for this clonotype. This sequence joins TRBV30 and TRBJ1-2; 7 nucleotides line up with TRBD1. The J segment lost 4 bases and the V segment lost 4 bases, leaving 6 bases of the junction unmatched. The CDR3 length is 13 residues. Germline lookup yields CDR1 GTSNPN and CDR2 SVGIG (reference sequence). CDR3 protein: CAWTKGDSYGYTF. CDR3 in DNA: TGTGCCTGGACTAAGGGGGACAGCTATGGCTACACCTTC.

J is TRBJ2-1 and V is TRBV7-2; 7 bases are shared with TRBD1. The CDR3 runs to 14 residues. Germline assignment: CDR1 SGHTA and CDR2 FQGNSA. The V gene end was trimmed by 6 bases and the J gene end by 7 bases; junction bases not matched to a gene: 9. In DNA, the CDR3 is TGTGCCAGCAGTTCGACAGGGAGAAGAAATGAGCAGTTCTTC. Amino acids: CASSSTGRRNEQFF.

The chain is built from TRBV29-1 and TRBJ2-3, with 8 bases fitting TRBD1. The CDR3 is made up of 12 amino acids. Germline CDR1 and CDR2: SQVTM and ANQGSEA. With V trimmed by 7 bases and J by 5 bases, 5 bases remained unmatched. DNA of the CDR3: TGCAGCGCAAGGACAGGGATAGATACGCAGTATTTT. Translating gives CSARTGIDTQYF.

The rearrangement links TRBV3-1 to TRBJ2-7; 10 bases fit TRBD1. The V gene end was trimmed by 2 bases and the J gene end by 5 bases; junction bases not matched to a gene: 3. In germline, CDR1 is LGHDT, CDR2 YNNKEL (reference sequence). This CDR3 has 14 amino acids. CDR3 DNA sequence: TGTGCCAGCAGCCAACGACAGGGGGCTGACGAGCAGTACTTC. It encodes CASSQRQGADEQYF.